The present T cell receptor beta chain was sequenced within a study of T cell responses to AZD1222 COVID-19 vaccine. Whole-study results and caveats: Spike-spanning, vaccine-associated CD4 TCRs were dominant at 160-218 and 743-854.

Sequencing used immunoSEQ multiplex PCR; TCRdb keeps in-frame clones, though not all of them. The sample lists roughly 150,000 clones; less than 95% were seen once. Turning to this clone: Its specificity is unknown.

The CDR3 spans 18 residues. Trimming shortened V by 0 bases and J by 4 bases, and 21 bases separated the two germline ends. CDR1 is LGHDT, CDR2 YNNKEL, per germline (reference sequence). This TCR came from an adult in good health. The specimen comprised peripheral blood, sampled on day 0 of AZD1222 vaccination. This sequence joins TRBV3-1 (or the pseudogene TRBV3-2) and TRBJ1-2; TRBD1 is a possible D gene (5 bases). CDR3 amino acids: CASSQELTAAQVPYGYTF. The CDR3 DNA sequence: TGTGCCAGCAGCCAAGAACTTACAGCGGCACAGGTCCCCTATGGCTACACCTTC.